The 20 T cell receptor beta chains in this list originate from one sample, sequenced in a study of blood T cell repertoires in COVID-19. TCRdb keeps only in-frame clones here, not all; method: immunoSEQ multiplex PCR. Of about 47,000 clones listed, approximately 89% are singletons. Material: peripheral blood. Receptors originate from a human donor with active COVID-19. The donor label of this sample is uncertain.

The chain recombines TRBV5-4 with TRBJ2-1, with TRBD2 matching over 15 bases. V shed 5 bases and J 10 bases; nucleotides not matched to a gene: 4. This CDR3 contains 14 residues. Germline-derived CDR1 and CDR2 are SGHNT and YYREEE (reference sequence). The chain's CDR3 is CASRGTSGRREQFF. CDR3 coding DNA: TGTGCCAGCAGAGGGACTAGCGGGAGGCGGGAGCAGTTCTTC.

This clone was found once. The chain carries TRBV10-3 and TRBJ1-4; D remains ambiguous. The CDR3 is 12 residues long. V lost 3 bases and J lost 11, with 10 bases in between. The germline gives CDR1 ENHRY, CDR2 SYGVKD. The CDR3 sequence is CAISDEGGKLFF. The CDR3 nucleotides are TGTGCCATCAGTGACGAGGGTGGGAAACTGTTTTTT.

This rearrangement joins TRBV27 to TRBJ1-1; 9 nucleotides line up with TRBD1. The CDR3 loop spans 15 amino acids. Looked up from germline, CDR1 is MNHEY and CDR2 is SMNVEV (reference sequence). V was pared by 6 bases and J by 8 bases, with 13 bases of the junction left unmatched. CDR3 loop: CASRGTGGAEVEAFF. CDR3 bases: TGTGCCAGCAGGGGAACAGGGGGCGCGGAGGTCGAAGCTTTCTTT.

The J gene is TRBJ1-1, the V gene TRBV2, with TRBD1 matching 9 bases. Germline V gives CDR1 SNHLY, CDR2 FYNNEI. Trimming took 6 bases from V and 6 from J; bases not matched to a gene: 5. CDR3 length: 13 residues. As DNA, the CDR3 is TGTGCCAGCAGGTATACAGGGGGCCCTGAAGCTTTCTTT. Its translation: CASRYTGGPEAFF. Full variable domain (rest looked up from reference TRBV2 and TRBJ1-1): EPEVTQTPSHQVTQMGQEVILRCVPISNHLYFYWYRQILGQKVEFLVSFYNNEISEKSEIFDDQFSVERPDGSNFTLKIRSTKLEDSAMYFCASRYTGGPEAFFGQGTRLTVV.

The chain links TRBV15 to TRBJ1-1, with 7 bases fitting TRBD1. Per the germline V gene, CDR1 is LNHNV and CDR2 is YYDKDF (reference sequence). The CDR3 length is 15 residues. V lost 5 bases, J lost 0 bases, and 6 bases stayed unmatched. In DNA, the CDR3 is TGTGCCACCAGCCCACCAGGGGGATTGAACACTGAAGCTTTCTTT. As protein: CATSPPGGLNTEAFF.

The chain uses TRBV29-1 and TRBJ2-3; 8 bases map to TRBD2. J was trimmed by 6 bases and V by 0 bases; bases with no gene match: 23. Germline V CDR1 and CDR2: SQVTM, ANQGSEA. CDR3 size: 20 residues. The CDR3 coding sequence is TGCAGCGTTGAAGATAAAGTGAGGAGCGGGAGTTACTATGCTCGGGATACGCAGTATTTT. It is translated as CSVEDKVRSGSYYARDTQYF.

V gene TRBV4-3 combines with J gene TRBJ2-1, with D possibly TRBD1 on 6 matching bases. V was pared by 0 bases and J by 8 bases, with 17 bases between. The CDR3 extends over 16 amino acids. Germline V gene lookup returns CDR1 LGHNA and CDR2 YSLEER. The CDR3 nucleotides are TGCGCCAGCAGCCAAGAGCCAGGCAGGGGTGAAGATGAGCAGTTCTTC. Its protein product is CASSQEPGRGEDEQFF.

The chain recombines TRBV9 with TRBJ1-4; 9 nucleotides agree with TRBD1. V was pared by 2 bases and J by 3 bases, with 2 bases of the junction left unmatched. Germline assignment: CDR1 SGDLS and CDR2 YYNGEE. The CDR3 contains 15 residues. CDR3 amino acids: CASSVRDRANEKLFF. The CDR3 coding sequence is TGTGCCAGCAGCGTCCGGGACAGGGCTAATGAAAAACTGTTTTTT. The whole variable domain, remainder taken from reference TRBV9 and TRBJ1-4, is DSGVTQTPKHLITATGQRVTLRCSPRSGDLSVYWYQQSLDQGLQFLIQYYNGEERAKGNILERFSAQQFPDLHSELNLSSLELGDSALYFCASSVRDRANEKLFFGSGTQLSVL.

The chain combines TRBV11-3 with TRBJ2-5, with 10 bases lining up with TRBD1. V dropped 4 bases and J dropped 5; count of bases not matched to a gene: 4. CDR3 length: 14 amino acids. Germline lookup yields CDR1 SGHNT and CDR2 YENEEA. CDR3 bases: TGTGCCAGCAGCTGGGGACAGGGGAGCGAGACCCAGTACTTC. Translated, it gives CASSWGQGSETQYF.

V and J are TRBV7-2 and TRBJ2-3; 10 bases fit TRBD2. The germline V gene has CDR1 SGHTA and CDR2 FQGNSA. There are 16 residues in the CDR3. V lost 6 bases, J lost 4 bases, and 10 bases stayed unmatched. The CDR3 loop reads CASRLTSGIGPDTQYF. The CDR3 DNA follows: TGTGCCAGCAGGCTAACTAGCGGGATTGGGCCAGATACGCAGTATTTT.

The genes are TRBV15 and TRBJ1-2; D perhaps matches TRBD1 (6 bases). The CDR3 length is 15 residues. CDR1 is LNHNV and CDR2 is YYDKDF in the germline V gene (reference sequence). The V end was cut by 0 bases, the J end by 7 bases, with 15 bases between. The CDR3 DNA sequence: TGTGCCACCAGCAGAGATCATGGGGGGGCGCTTGGCTACACCTTC. This sequence encodes CATSRDHGGALGYTF. The variable domain in full, with the rest retrieved from reference TRBV15 and TRBJ1-2, is DAMVIQNPRYQVTQFGKPVTLSCSQTLNHNVMYWYQQKSSQAPKLLFHYYDKDFNNEADTPDNFQSRRPNTSFCFLDIRSPGLGDTAMYLCATSRDHGGALGYTFGSGTRLTVV.

The chain is built from TRBV6-6 and TRBJ2-7; 7 nucleotides agree with TRBD1. Germline CDR1 reads MNHNY; CDR2 reads SVGAGI (reference sequence). The CDR3 length is 13 residues. The V and J ends lost 5 bases and 1 base, in that order; junction bases with no gene match: 2. The CDR3 is CASSPGQSYEQYF. As DNA, the CDR3 is TGTGCCAGCAGTCCGGGACAGTCCTACGAGCAGTACTTC.

The rearrangement links TRBV4-3 to TRBJ2-4; the match to TRBD2 covers 9 bases. V was clipped by 0 bases and J by 10 bases; unmatched bases: 10. CDR1 and CDR2 (germline): LGHNA, YSLEER. This CDR3 has 16 amino acids. This CDR3 is CASSQDPGGGGPIQYF. DNA of the CDR3: TGCGCCAGCAGCCAAGATCCAGGCGGGGGGGGCCCTATTCAGTACTTC.

The chain is built from TRBV6-6 and TRBJ2-7; 7 nucleotides align to TRBD1. Germline lookup yields CDR1 MNHNY and CDR2 SVGAGI (reference sequence). Trimming took 10 bases from V and 0 from J; bases not matched to a gene: 12. The CDR3 spans 15 residues. The CDR3: CATNPSGTASYEQYF. CDR3 nucleotide sequence: TGTGCCACTAATCCTTCCGGGACAGCCTCCTACGAGCAGTACTTC.

About this clone: At one end, the junction sequence differs from germline, possibly due to a read error. The genes are TRBV7-7 and TRBJ2-5; D possibly corresponds to TRBD1 (6 bases). The CDR3 is 14 residues long. Germline lookup yields CDR1 SSHAT and CDR2 FNYEAQ (reference sequence). The CDR3 DNA sequence: TGTGCTAGCAGCCGGGACACGATTAAGGAGACCCAGTACTTC. Amino acid sequence: CASSRDTIKETQYF.

The J gene is TRBJ1-5, the V gene TRBV7-2, with D perhaps TRBD1 (5 bases). V gave up 5 bases and J gave up 1 base, with 9 bases separating them. The CDR3 runs to 14 residues. Per germline, CDR1 SGHTA and CDR2 FQGNSA. DNA of the CDR3: TGTGCCAGCAGCCACAGGTTGAGCAATCAGCCCCAGCATTTT. Translated, it gives CASSHRLSNQPQHF.

The chain combines TRBV29-1 with TRBJ1-4; a weak D match, TRBD1 (6 bases). Germline V gene sequence: CDR1 SQVTM, CDR2 ANQGSEA. Trimming pared 6 bases from V and 3 bases from J, leaving 14 bases between. This CDR3 is built from 14 residues. CDR3 loop: CSVLTGKANEKLFF. The CDR3 bases are TGCAGCGTCCTTACAGGGAAGGCTAATGAAAAACTGTTTTTT.

The chain joins TRBV4-2 to TRBJ1-4; 8 bases align to TRBD1. The ends lost 4 bases at V and 7 bases at J; junction bases unmatched: 5. Germline CDR1 reads LGHNA; CDR2 reads YNFKEQ. This CDR3 spans 14 amino acids. The CDR3 sequence: CASSPGQETEKLFF. The CDR3 DNA follows: TGTGCCAGCAGCCCGGGACAGGAGACTGAAAAACTGTTTTTT.

V is TRBV5-5 and J is TRBJ1-6; 10 bases are shared with TRBD1. Germline CDR1 SGHKS, CDR2 YYEKEE (reference sequence). Unmatched junction bases numbered 12, after V lost 6 bases and J lost 9 bases. The CDR3 totals 16 residues. The CDR3 coding sequence is TGTGCCAGCATCGATCCGGGACAGGGGACTTCTTCACCCCTCCACTTT. Translating gives CASIDPGQGTSSPLHF. Filled out from reference TRBV5-5 and TRBJ1-6, the complete variable domain reads DAGVTQSPTHLIKTRGQQVTLRCSPISGHKSVSWYQQVLGQGPQFIFQYYEKEERGRGNFPDRFSARQFPNYSSELNVNALLLGDSALYLCASIDPGQGTSSPLHFGNGTRLTVT.

The V call is TRBV6-6, the J call TRBJ2-7, with TRBD1 matching over 7 bases. The junction had 8 bases not matched to a gene; V was cut back by 5 bases and J by 13 bases. The V gene's germline CDR1 is MNHNY and CDR2 SVGAGI (reference sequence). CDR3 length: 11 amino acids. Written as DNA, the CDR3 is TGTGCCAGCAGTAGGGACAGTTTATTCTACTTC. Translated: CASSRDSLFYF.